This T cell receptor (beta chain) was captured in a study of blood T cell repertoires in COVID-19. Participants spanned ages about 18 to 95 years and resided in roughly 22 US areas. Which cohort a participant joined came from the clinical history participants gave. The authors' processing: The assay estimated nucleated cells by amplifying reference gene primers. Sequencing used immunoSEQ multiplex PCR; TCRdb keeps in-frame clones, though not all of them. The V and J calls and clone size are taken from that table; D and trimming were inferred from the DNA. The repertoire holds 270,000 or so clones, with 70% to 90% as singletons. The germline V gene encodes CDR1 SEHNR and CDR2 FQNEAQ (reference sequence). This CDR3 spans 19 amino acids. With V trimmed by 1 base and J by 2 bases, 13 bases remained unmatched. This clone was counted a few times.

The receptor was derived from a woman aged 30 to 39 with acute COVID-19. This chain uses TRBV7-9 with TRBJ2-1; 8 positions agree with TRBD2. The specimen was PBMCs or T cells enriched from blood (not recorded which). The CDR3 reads CASSLDRWGSGKPYNEQFF. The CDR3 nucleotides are TGTGCCAGCAGCTTAGATCGGTGGGGTAGCGGGAAACCCTACAATGAGCAGTTCTTC.